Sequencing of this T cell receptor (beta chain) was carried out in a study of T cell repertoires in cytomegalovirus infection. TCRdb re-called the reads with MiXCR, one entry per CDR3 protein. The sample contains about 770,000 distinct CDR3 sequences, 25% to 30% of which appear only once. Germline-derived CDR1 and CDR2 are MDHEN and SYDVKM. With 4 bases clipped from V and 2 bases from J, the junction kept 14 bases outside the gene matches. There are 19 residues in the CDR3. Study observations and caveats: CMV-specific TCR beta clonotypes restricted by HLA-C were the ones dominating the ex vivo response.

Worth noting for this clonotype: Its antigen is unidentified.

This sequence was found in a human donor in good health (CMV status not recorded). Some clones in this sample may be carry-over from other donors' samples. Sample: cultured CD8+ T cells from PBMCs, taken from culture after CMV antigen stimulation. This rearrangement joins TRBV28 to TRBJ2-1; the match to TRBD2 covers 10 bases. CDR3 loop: CASSSRGLAGAPPYNEQFF. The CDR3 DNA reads TGTGCCAGCAGTTCCCGGGGGCTAGCGGGGGCCCCCCCCTACAATGAGCAGTTCTTC.